The present entry profiles one T cell receptor beta chain with its context. The data belong to a study of blood T cell repertoires in COVID-19. CDR1 and CDR2 from the germline V gene are MNHEY and SVGEGT. This CDR3 region has 16 residues. V was clipped by 6 bases and J by 3 bases; unmatched bases: 14. Authors' processing steps: Reference gene primer amplification yielded estimated nucleated cell counts. This table comes from immunoSEQ multiplex PCR, and its TCRdb copy is limited to in-frame clones, with some not included. V and J calls and clone size are copied from that table; D and trimming were computed from the DNA. The sample consists of 540,000 or so clones, around 90% of them appearing once.

The clonotype comes from a woman aged 50 to 60 with COVID-19, enrolled during active disease. V is TRBV6-2 or TRBV6-3 and J is TRBJ2-7; 7 bases fit TRBD1. The sequenced material came from peripheral blood. As DNA, the CDR3 is TGTGCCAGCAGGTACGGGGACAGTCCTATTCTCTACGAGCAGTACTTC. Translation gives CASRYGDSPILYEQYF.